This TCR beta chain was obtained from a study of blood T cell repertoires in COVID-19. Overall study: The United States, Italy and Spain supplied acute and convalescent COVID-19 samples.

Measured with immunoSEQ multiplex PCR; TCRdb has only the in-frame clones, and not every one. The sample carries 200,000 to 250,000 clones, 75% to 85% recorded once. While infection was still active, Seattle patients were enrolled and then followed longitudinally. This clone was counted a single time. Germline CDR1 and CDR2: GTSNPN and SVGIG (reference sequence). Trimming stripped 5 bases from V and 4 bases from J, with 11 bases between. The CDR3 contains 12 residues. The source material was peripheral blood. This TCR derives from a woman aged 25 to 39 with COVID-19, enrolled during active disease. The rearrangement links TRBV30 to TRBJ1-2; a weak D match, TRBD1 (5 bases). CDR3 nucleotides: TGTGCCTGGCAGGGTGGTGGCTATGGCTACACCTTC. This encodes CAWQGGGYGYTF.